This TCR beta chain was documented in a study of tumor-infiltrating lymphocytes in primary liver carcinoma. With roughly 540 ng total RNA as template and a constant-region primer, TCR beta cDNA was made. ARM-PCR, slightly modified, supplied the TCR beta libraries through three nested multiplex PCR rounds. Two initial PCR rounds of around 10 cycles each paired TRBV1-TRBV30 forward primers with a C-beta reverse primer. TCRdb independently ran MiXCR on the multiplex PCR reads; one entry per CDR3 protein. The sample lists roughly 80,000 distinct CDR3 sequences, 69% seen once, with roughly 25% in the top ten. Germline values: CDR1 SEHNR, CDR2 FQNEAQ (reference sequence). This CDR3 is 15 amino acids long. Comments on this clonotype: Possible read error: a much larger clone is one base away.

Unsorted bulk tissue (roughly 20-34 mg) underwent RNA and DNA co-extraction. This sequence joins TRBV7-9 and TRBJ2-3; 7 bases fit TRBD1. The source is a middle-aged man with primary liver carcinoma and hepatitis B virus infection. Sequencing input: tumor-adjacent normal liver tissue. The CDR3 DNA is TGTGCCAGCAGCTTGCAGACAGGGAGTACAGATACGCGGTATTTT. As protein: CASSLQTGSTDTRYF.